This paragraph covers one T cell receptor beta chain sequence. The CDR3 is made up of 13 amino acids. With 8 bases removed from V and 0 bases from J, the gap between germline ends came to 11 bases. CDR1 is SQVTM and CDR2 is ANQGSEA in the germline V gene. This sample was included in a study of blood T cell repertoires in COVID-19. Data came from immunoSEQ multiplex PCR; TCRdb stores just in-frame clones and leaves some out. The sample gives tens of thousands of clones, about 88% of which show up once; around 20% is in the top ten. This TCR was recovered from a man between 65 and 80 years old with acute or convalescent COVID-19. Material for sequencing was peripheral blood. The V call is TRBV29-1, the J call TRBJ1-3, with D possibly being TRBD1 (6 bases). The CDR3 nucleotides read TGCAGCACCTGGACAGTCTCTGGAAACACCATATATTTT. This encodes CSTWTVSGNTIYF.